The 7 T cell receptor beta chains given below trace back to one sample, sequenced in a study of blood T cell repertoires in COVID-19. The data were produced by immunoSEQ multiplex PCR, yet TCRdb's version contains in-frame clones alone and is incomplete. This sample yields around 500,000 clones, of which approximately 86% are seen a single time; around 7.9% belongs to the top ten. Sequenced material: PBMCs or T cells enriched from blood (not recorded which). The receptor set was obtained from an older woman who had recovered from COVID-19.

This CDR3 is CATSDPPGLGGGPQGTGELFF. The CDR3 DNA reads TGTGCCACCAGTGATCCCCCGGGGCTTGGCGGGGGGCCACAGGGAACCGGGGAGCTGTTTTTT. The chain combines TRBV24-1 with TRBJ2-2, with 8 bases matching TRBD2. The CDR3 is made up of 21 amino acids. Trimming at V came to 3 bases and at J to 5 bases, leaving 22 bases not matched to a gene. Per germline, CDR1 KGHDR and CDR2 SFDVKD.

This chain's CDR3 is CASSTGTSGVGEQFF. Written as DNA, the CDR3 is TGCGCCAGCAGCACCGGGACTAGCGGGGTTGGTGAGCAGTTCTTC. The J gene is TRBJ2-1, the V gene TRBV5-1; 13 nucleotides align to TRBD2. The CDR3 sequence is 15 residues long. Germline assignment: CDR1 SGHRS and CDR2 YFSETQ. V shed 4 bases, J shed 9 bases, and the junction held 7 bases outside the gene matches.

CDR3 coding DNA: TGTGCCAGCAGCCTGACTAGCGGGGGCGCAGATACGCAGTATTTT. Translated, it gives CASSLTSGGADTQYF. J is TRBJ2-3 and V is TRBV5-5; TRBD2 matches at 12 bases. Germline CDR1 SGHKS, CDR2 YYEKEE (reference sequence). Trimming cost V 4 bases and J 4 bases; bases outside gene matches: 4. This CDR3 region has 15 residues.

The chain is built from TRBV19 and TRBJ1-5, with 9 bases fitting TRBD1. Germline CDR1 is LNHDA and CDR2 is SQIVND (reference sequence). The ends lost 7 bases at V and 9 bases at J; junction bases unmatched: 10. The CDR3 loop spans 14 amino acids. CDR3 amino acids: CASTDGTGRSPQHF. The DNA for the CDR3 is TGTGCCAGTACCGACGGGACAGGGCGCTCGCCCCAGCATTTT.

V is TRBV5-1 and J is TRBJ1-3; TRBD1 matches at 8 bases. The CDR3 covers 15 residues. J gave up 4 bases and V 3 bases, and 6 bases lay outside the gene matches. The germline CDR1 and CDR2 sequences are SGHRS and YFSETQ. The CDR3 region is CASSSQGAQGNTIYF. The DNA for the CDR3 is TGCGCCAGCAGCTCCCAGGGGGCCCAAGGAAACACCATATATTTT.

The chain uses TRBV11-2 and TRBJ1-5, with no clear D. V lost 5 bases and J lost 2, with 10 bases in between. Germline V gene sequence: CDR1 SGHAT, CDR2 FQNNGV. The CDR3 sequence is 14 residues long. The CDR3 DNA is TGTGCCAGCAGCACGGGAGGCGGCAATCAGCCCCAGCATTTT. Encoded protein: CASSTGGGNQPQHF.

The chain couples TRBV27 to TRBJ1-1; no clear D gene. The V gene's germline CDR1 is MNHEY and CDR2 SMNVEV (reference sequence). The CDR3 sequence is 13 residues long. Trimming took off 6 bases at V and 0 bases at J, with 8 bases between the two ends. The CDR3 DNA reads as TGTGCCAGCAGCGGGGAGATGAACACTGAAGCTTTCTTT. Protein: CASSGEMNTEAFF.